This T cell receptor beta chain was recorded in a study of Graves' ophthalmopathy and Graves' hyperthyroidism. The study, taken as a whole, reports: Blood repertoires reportedly contained most expanded thyroid clonotypes above 0.001 frequency.

TCR beta CDR3 amplification used RNA transcripts. The library came from an HTBI-primed first-round RT-PCR and a second-round multiplex PCR. TCRdb itself ran the multiplex PCR reads through MiXCR, one entry per CDR3 protein. This sample has about 160,000 distinct CDR3 sequences, with approximately 38% found just once. This clonotype has at least ten counts. Its antigen is as yet unknown. The CDR3 is made up of 14 amino acids. Germline V lookup: CDR1 SGDLS, CDR2 YYNGEE. V lost 7 bases, J lost 5 bases, and 18 bases lay in between. The rearrangement joins TRBV9 to TRBJ2-5; D possibly uses TRBD1 or TRBD2 (5 bases each). The sequence was obtained from a woman aged 40 to 50 with Graves' ophthalmopathy. Sample: peripheral blood. The CDR3 DNA is TGTGCCAGCTCTGAGTTTGGGGGTGTGGAGACCCAGTACTTC. This gives the protein CASSEFGGVETQYF.